Listed below are T cell receptor beta chains from one sample, sequenced in a study of T-cell reconstitution after alpha-beta-depleted transplantation in children. Each CDR3 protein is one row after TCRdb ran MiXCR on the PCR reads. Of about 580,000 distinct CDR3 sequences listed, roughly 23% are singletons. The sample here was PBMCs, mostly from graft donor cells, taken 360 days after TCRalphabeta/CD19-depleted stem cell transplant. These receptors were taken from a boy under two years old who had a stem cell transplant for acute myeloid leukemia, so the T cells may come from the graft donor. Both conserved end residues are part of each CDR3. The D gene is left open where the match is weak. Clone sizes are given selectively: once, few, many, or a class where the clone is expanded.

D gene: TRBD2; clone size: few; J gene: TRBJ2-1; V gene: TRBV20-1; CDR3 DNA: TGCAGTGCTAGAGCACCATTCGGACTAGCGGTTAGCTCCTACAATGAGCAGTTCTTC; CDR3 protein: CSARAPFGLAVSSYNEQFF
D gene: .; clone size: many; J gene: TRBJ2-7; V gene: TRBV12-5; CDR3 DNA: TGTGCTAGTTTCTACGAGCAGTACTTC; CDR3 protein: CASFYEQYF
D gene: .; clone size: few; J gene: TRBJ2-5; V gene: TRBV20-1; CDR3 DNA: TGCAGTGCTAGAGTCCCGGACCTGGGTCAAGAGACCCAGTACTTC; CDR3 protein: CSARVPDLGQETQYF
D gene: .; clone size: many; J gene: TRBJ1-4; V gene: TRBV29-1; CDR3 DNA: TGCAGCGTAGTTAGAATGAGGGATGGAAAACTGTTTTTT; CDR3 protein: CSVVRMRDGKLFF
D gene: .; clone size: many; J gene: TRBJ1-1; V gene: TRBV20-1; CDR3 DNA: TGCAGTGCTAGAGCTTGGGGGCAGGGGAACACTGAAGCTTTCTTT; CDR3 protein: CSARAWGQGNTEAFF
D gene: .; clone size: few; J gene: TRBJ2-1; V gene: TRBV9; CDR3 DNA: TGTGCCAGCAGCGTGGATGGGGAACATGAGCAGTTCTTC; CDR3 protein: CASSVDGEHEQFF
D gene: .; clone size: .; J gene: TRBJ2-1; V gene: TRBV9; CDR3 DNA: TGTGCCAGCAGCGCCACAGGGACGTACAATGAGCAGTTCTTC; CDR3 protein: CASSATGTYNEQFF
D gene: .; clone size: many; J gene: TRBJ1-3; V gene: TRBV3-1; CDR3 DNA: TGTGCCAGCAGCCAAGGCAGTTACTCTGGAAACACCATATATTTT; CDR3 protein: CASSQGSYSGNTIYF
D gene: .; clone size: many; J gene: TRBJ2-2; V gene: TRBV6-6; CDR3 DNA: TGTGCCAGCAGCCCAGGACAGTCCGAGCTGTTTTTT; CDR3 protein: CASSPGQSELFF
D gene: .; clone size: few; J gene: TRBJ2-1; V gene: TRBV2; CDR3 DNA: TGTGCCAGCAGTGAACCCCAACGGGCCTACAATGAGCAGTTCTTC; CDR3 protein: CASSEPQRAYNEQFF
D gene: .; clone size: few; J gene: TRBJ1-3; V gene: TRBV20-1; CDR3 DNA: TGCAGTCCAGGGGAACGAAGCTCTGGAAACACCATATATTTT; CDR3 protein: CSPGERSSGNTIYF
D gene: .; clone size: .; J gene: TRBJ1-2; V gene: TRBV6-1; CDR3 DNA: TGTGCCAGCAGTCGCGGGGGAAGGAATCCCTACTATGGCTACACCTTC; CDR3 protein: CASSRGGRNPYYGYTF
D gene: TRBD2; clone size: .; J gene: TRBJ2-1; V gene: TRBV18; CDR3 DNA: TGTGCCAGCTCACCATCGGGGGGTACTGAGTACAATGAGCAGTTCTTC; CDR3 protein: CASSPSGGTEYNEQFF
D gene: TRBD1; clone size: .; J gene: TRBJ1-1; V gene: TRBV27; CDR3 DNA: TGTGCCAGCAGTTCTCCGGGACAGCCGAACACTGAAGCTTTCTTT; CDR3 protein: CASSSPGQPNTEAFF
D gene: .; clone size: .; J gene: TRBJ2-1; V gene: TRBV12-3/TRBV12-4; CDR3 DNA: TGTGCCAGCAGTTTAATGACTAGACGTGCCCGAAATGAGCAGTTCTTC; CDR3 protein: CASSLMTRRARNEQFF
D gene: TRBD2; clone size: few; J gene: TRBJ2-2; V gene: TRBV6-1; CDR3 DNA: TGTGCCAGCAGTCCCCCGGGGGGAGGCACCGGGGAGCTGTTTTTT; CDR3 protein: CASSPPGGGTGELFF
D gene: TRBD1; clone size: once; J gene: TRBJ2-3; V gene: TRBV5-1; CDR3 DNA: TGCGCCATCAGCTTGGCCACCGACAGGGGCCCAGATACGCAGTATTTT; CDR3 protein: CAISLATDRGPDTQYF
D gene: .; clone size: many; J gene: TRBJ1-2; V gene: TRBV11-3; CDR3 DNA: TGTGCCAGCAGCTCTAACCGGGACACTATAACCTTC; CDR3 protein: CASSSNRDTITF
D gene: TRBD2; clone size: .; J gene: TRBJ2-3; V gene: TRBV7-8; CDR3 DNA: TGTGCCAGCAGCTTAAATGTCGGGGGGGGCACAGATACGCAGTATTTT; CDR3 protein: CASSLNVGGGTDTQYF
D gene: TRBD1; clone size: .; J gene: TRBJ1-3; V gene: TRBV20-1; CDR3 DNA: TGCAGTGCGAGACAGGGATCCTATGGAAACACCATATATTTT; CDR3 protein: CSARQGSYGNTIYF
D gene: .; clone size: .; J gene: TRBJ2-5; V gene: TRBV3-1; CDR3 DNA: TGTGTCAGCAGCCCGACACCTCGGGGACCAGAAGAGACCCAGTACTTC; CDR3 protein: CVSSPTPRGPEETQYF
D gene: TRBD1; clone size: .; J gene: TRBJ2-7; V gene: TRBV7-9; CDR3 DNA: TGTGCCAGCAGCGAACGGACAGGGATCTACGAGCAGTACTTC; CDR3 protein: CASSERTGIYEQYF
D gene: TRBD2; clone size: few; J gene: TRBJ2-5; V gene: TRBV4-3; CDR3 DNA: TGCGCCAGCAGCCAAGATTGGCGGGGGGTAGAGACCCAGTACTTC; CDR3 protein: CASSQDWRGVETQYF